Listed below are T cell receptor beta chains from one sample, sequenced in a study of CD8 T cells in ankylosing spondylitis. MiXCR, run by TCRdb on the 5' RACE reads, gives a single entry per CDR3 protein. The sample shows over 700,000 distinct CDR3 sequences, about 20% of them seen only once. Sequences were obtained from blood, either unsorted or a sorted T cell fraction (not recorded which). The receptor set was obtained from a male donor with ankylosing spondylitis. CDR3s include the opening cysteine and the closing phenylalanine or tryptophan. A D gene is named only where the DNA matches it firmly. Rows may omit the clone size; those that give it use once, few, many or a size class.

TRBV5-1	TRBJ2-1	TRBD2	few	CASSLQTSAGEQFF	TGCGCCAGCAGCTTGCAGACTAGCGCAGGGGAGCAGTTCTTC
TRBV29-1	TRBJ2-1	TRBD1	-	CSVGPGQRYNEQFF	TGCAGCGTTGGGCCGGGACAGAGATACAATGAGCAGTTCTTC
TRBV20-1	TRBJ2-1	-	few	CSAGRDNNEQFF	TGCAGTGCTGGGCGGGACAACAATGAGCAGTTCTTC
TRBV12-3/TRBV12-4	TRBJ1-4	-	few	CASTSGEKLFF	TGTGCCAGCACCTCGGGCGAAAAACTGTTTTTT
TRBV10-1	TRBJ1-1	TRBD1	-	CASSESRGRGDRKAFF	TGCGCCAGCAGTGAGTCGAGGGGCAGGGGGGATCGGAAAGCTTTCTTT
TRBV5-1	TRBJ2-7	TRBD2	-	CASCASGNYEQYF	TGCGCCAGCTGTGCTAGCGGAAACTACGAGCAGTACTTC
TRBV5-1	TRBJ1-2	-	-	CASSRVGSNYGYTF	TGCGCCAGCAGTCGTGTAGGGTCTAACTATGGCTACACCTTC
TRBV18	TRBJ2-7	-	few	CASSPRQASYEQYF	TGTGCCAGCTCACCAAGACAGGCCTCCTACGAGCAGTACTTC
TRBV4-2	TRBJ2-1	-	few	CASSQGTPVLNEQFF	TGTGCCAGCAGCCAAGGAACCCCGGTCTTGAATGAGCAGTTCTTC
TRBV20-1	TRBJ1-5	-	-	CSAREGSKEGQPQHF	TGCAGTGCTAGAGAAGGAAGTAAGGAGGGACAGCCCCAGCATTTT
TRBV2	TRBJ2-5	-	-	CAREGQGQETQYF	TGTGCCAGAGAGGGGCAGGGGCAAGAGACCCAGTACTTC
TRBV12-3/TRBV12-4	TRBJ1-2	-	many	CASSPAPTNYGYTF	TGTGCCAGCAGCCCCGCCCCTACCAACTATGGCTACACCTTC
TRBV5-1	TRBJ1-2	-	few	CASSSTGQGYTF	TGCGCCAGCAGCTCGACGGGGCAAGGCTACACCTTC
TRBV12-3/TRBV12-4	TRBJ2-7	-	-	CASSSWDGYEQYF	TGTGCCAGCAGCTCCTGGGACGGCTACGAGCAGTACTTC
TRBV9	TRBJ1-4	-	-	CASSVADSTNEKLFF	TGTGCCAGCAGCGTAGCCGACTCAACTAATGAAAAACTGTTTTTT
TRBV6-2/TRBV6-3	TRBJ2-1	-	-	CASSYLSGDVDEQFF	TGTGCCAGCAGTTACCTTAGCGGAGACGTGGATGAGCAGTTCTTC
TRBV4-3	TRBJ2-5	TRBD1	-	CASSQGRTGLPETQYF	TGCGCCAGCAGCCAGGGGCGGACAGGGCTACCAGAGACCCAGTACTTC
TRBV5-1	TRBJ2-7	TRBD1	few	CASSFSGTGPEQYF	TGCGCCAGCAGCTTTTCCGGGACAGGCCCCGAGCAGTACTTC
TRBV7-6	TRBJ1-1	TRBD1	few	CASSPQDRGPEPFF	TGTGCCAGCAGCCCGCAGGACAGGGGTCCTGAACCTTTCTTT
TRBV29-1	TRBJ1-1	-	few	CSVAQGVATEAFF	TGCAGCGTTGCCCAAGGGGTGGCCACTGAAGCTTTCTTT
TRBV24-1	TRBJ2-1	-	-	CATTPGRGGEQFF	TGTGCCACCACTCCCGGACGTGGCGGTGAGCAGTTCTTC
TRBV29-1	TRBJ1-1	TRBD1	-	CSVSRDRGPYTEAFF	TGCAGCGTGTCCCGGGACAGGGGCCCATACACTGAAGCTTTCTTT
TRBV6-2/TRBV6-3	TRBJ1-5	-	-	CASSPLSVYSNQPQHF	TGTGCCAGCAGTCCCCTTTCAGTCTATAGCAATCAGCCCCAGCATTTT
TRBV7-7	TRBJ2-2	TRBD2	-	CASSFSDSGTNTGELFF	TGTGCCAGCAGCTTTTCCGATAGCGGGACGAACACCGGGGAGCTGTTTTTT
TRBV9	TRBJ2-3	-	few	CASTIGGGPTDTQYF	TGTGCCAGCACCATTGGGGGGGGGCCCACAGATACGCAGTATTTT
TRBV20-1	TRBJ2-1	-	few	CSASEPKGISSYNEQFF	TGCAGTGCTAGCGAGCCAAAAGGAATCAGCTCCTACAATGAGCAGTTCTTC
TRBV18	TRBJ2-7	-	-	CASSPPGSPPYEQYF	TGTGCCAGCTCACCACCGGGGAGCCCCCCCTACGAGCAGTACTTC
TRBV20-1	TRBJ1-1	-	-	CSAGGGGQTRNTEAFF	TGCAGTGCAGGCGGAGGGGGGCAGACTAGGAACACTGAAGCTTTCTTT
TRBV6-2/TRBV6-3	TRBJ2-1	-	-	CASRGGVSGRERNEQFF	TGTGCCAGCAGGGGGGGAGTGTCGGGCAGGGAGAGGAATGAGCAGTTCTTC
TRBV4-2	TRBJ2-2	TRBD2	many	CASSVQQGLNTGELFF	TGTGCCAGCAGCGTTCAGCAGGGACTAAACACCGGGGAGCTGTTTTTT
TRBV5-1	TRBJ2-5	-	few	CASSFGLTGTGEETQYF	TGCGCCAGCAGCTTCGGACTGACAGGGACGGGGGAAGAGACCCAGTACTTC
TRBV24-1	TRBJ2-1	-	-	CATSEGTINEQFF	TGTGCCACCAGTGAGGGAACTATCAATGAGCAGTTCTTC
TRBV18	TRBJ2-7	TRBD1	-	CASSPPPGQGNSEQYF	TGTGCCAGCTCACCTCCCCCGGGACAGGGGAATAGCGAGCAGTACTTC
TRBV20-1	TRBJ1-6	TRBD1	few	CSARPDTGENSPLHF	TGCAGTGCTAGACCCGACACAGGGGAAAATTCACCCCTCCACTTT
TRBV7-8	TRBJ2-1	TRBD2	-	CASSLAWVAGVDGEQFF	TGTGCCAGCAGCTTAGCCTGGGTAGCGGGAGTTGATGGTGAGCAGTTCTTC
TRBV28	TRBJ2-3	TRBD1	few	CASSYTGDRAPDTQYF	TGTGCCAGCTCCTATACCGGGGACAGGGCCCCAGATACGCAGTATTTT
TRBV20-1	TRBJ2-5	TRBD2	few	CSAVLAGEYTQYF	TGCAGTGCCGTACTAGCGGGAGAGTACACCCAGTACTTC
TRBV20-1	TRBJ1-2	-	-	CSASTGDSGYTF	TGCAGTGCTTCGACGGGGGATTCTGGCTACACCTTC
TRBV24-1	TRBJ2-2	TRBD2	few	CATSDPPGLAGNTGELFF	TGTGCCACCAGTGATCCACCCGGACTAGCGGGGAACACCGGGGAGCTGTTTTTT
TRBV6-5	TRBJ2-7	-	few	CASSYRARYSYEQYF	TGTGCCAGCAGTTACAGGGCGCGATACTCCTACGAGCAGTACTTC
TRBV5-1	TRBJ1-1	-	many	CASRTTWATNEAFF	TGCGCCAGCAGAACTACGTGGGCGACAAATGAAGCTTTCTTT
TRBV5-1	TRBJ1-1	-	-	CASSLAPNANTEAFF	TGCGCCAGCAGCTTGGCTCCGAATGCCAACACTGAAGCTTTCTTT
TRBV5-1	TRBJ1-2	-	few	CASSLAETNYGYTF	TGCGCCAGCAGCTTGGCAGAGACTAACTATGGCTACACCTTC
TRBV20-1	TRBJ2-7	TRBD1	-	CSAQDRAPYEQYF	TGCAGTGCTCAGGACAGGGCCCCCTACGAGCAGTACTTC
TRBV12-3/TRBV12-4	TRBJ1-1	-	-	CASSTTTGNTEAFF	TGTGCCAGCAGTACCACGACAGGGAACACTGAAGCTTTCTTT
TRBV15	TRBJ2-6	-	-	CATSRVQESGANVLTF	TGTGCCACCAGCAGAGTCCAAGAGTCTGGGGCCAACGTCCTGACTTTC
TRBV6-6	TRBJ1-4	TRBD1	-	CASTGGADEKLFF	TGTGCCTCTACAGGGGGCGCTGATGAAAAACTGTTTTTT
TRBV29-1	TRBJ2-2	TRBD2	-	CSVDGAGVTGELFF	TGCAGCGTGGATGGAGCGGGAGTAACCGGGGAGCTGTTTTTT
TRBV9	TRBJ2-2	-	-	CASSLGGRGNTGELFF	TGTGCCAGCAGCCTAGGGGGTAGGGGTAACACCGGGGAGCTGTTTTTT
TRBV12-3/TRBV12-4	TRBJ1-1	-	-	CASSDAIEAFF	TGTGCCAGCAGCGACGCGATCGAAGCTTTCTTT
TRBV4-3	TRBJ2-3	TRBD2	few	CASSQDGASGSVDTQYF	TGCGCCAGCAGCCAAGATGGTGCTAGCGGGAGTGTGGATACGCAGTATTTT
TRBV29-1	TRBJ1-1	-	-	CSACREVTEAFF	TGCAGCGCATGCAGGGAAGTAACTGAAGCTTTCTTT
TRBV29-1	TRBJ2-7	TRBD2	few	CSVVFGRSNEQYF	TGCAGCGTTGTCTTCGGGAGGTCCAACGAGCAGTACTTC
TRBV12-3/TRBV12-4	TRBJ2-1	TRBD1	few	CASSLAWGQGPFF	TGTGCCAGCAGTTTAGCGTGGGGACAGGGCCCGTTCTTC
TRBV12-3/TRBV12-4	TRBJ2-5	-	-	CASSPRWRGDEETQYF	TGTGCCAGCAGTCCCCGTTGGAGAGGGGATGAAGAGACCCAGTACTTC
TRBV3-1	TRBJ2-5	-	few	CATGGQTYQETQYF	TGTGCTACAGGTGGACAGACGTACCAAGAGACCCAGTACTTC
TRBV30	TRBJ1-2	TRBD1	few	CAWGTGGPYGYTF	TGTGCCTGGGGGACAGGGGGGCCCTATGGCTACACCTTC
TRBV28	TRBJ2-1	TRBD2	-	CASSSERVFGTSGIYNEQFF	TGTGCCAGCAGCTCCGAACGGGTGTTTGGTACTAGCGGGATCTACAATGAGCAGTTCTTC
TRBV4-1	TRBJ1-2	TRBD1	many	CASSQPRGRGLNYGYTF	TGCGCCAGCAGCCAACCCAGGGGGCGAGGTCTAAACTATGGCTACACCTTC
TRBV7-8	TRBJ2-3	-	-	CASSLIQRTDTQYF	TGTGCCAGCAGCTTAATCCAGCGCACAGATACGCAGTATTTT